The source of this T cell receptor (beta chain) is a study of T cells in Graves' hyperthyroidism and ophthalmopathy. About this clonotype: The antigen is unknown.

Regarding the study as a whole: Researchers report that a 13 V-J model separated ophthalmopathy from stable hyperthyroidism.

Uncontrolled infection, other autoimmune disease, pregnancy and lactation each barred patients from inclusion. Diagnosis rested on symptoms, serum thyroxine and TRAb, thyroid ultrasound, and orbital computed tomography. The CDR3 regions of TCR beta were amplified from RNA transcripts. The TCR CDR3 was amplified in a first-round RT-PCR using the HTBI primer set. One entry per CDR3 protein, called by TCRdb with MiXCR from the multiplex PCR reads. The table lists around 600,000 distinct CDR3 sequences, roughly 16% of them singletons, with 3% to 4% in the top ten. The sample was blood. The sequence was obtained from a woman in her thirties or forties with Graves' ophthalmopathy.

The CDR3 sequence is CASSLAGPGKLFF. The CDR3, as DNA: TGTGCCAGCAGCCTTGCGGGGCCGGGAAAACTGTTTTTT. This chain connects TRBV4-2 to TRBJ1-4, with a tentative D call TRBD1 (5 bases). CDR3 length: 13 amino acids. V gave up 4 bases and J gave up 10 bases, with 13 bases separating them. Germline CDR1 is LGHNA and CDR2 is YNFKEQ.